The entry below describes one TCR beta chain. Its target is unknown. CDR1 and CDR2 from the germline V gene are ENHRY and SYGVKD. With 6 bases removed from V and 2 bases from J, the gap between germline ends came to 15 bases. This CDR3 has 15 residues. Method: immunoSEQ multiplex PCR; TCRdb's copy keeps in-frame clones and lacks some. The sample carries about 120,000 clones, roughly 90% recorded once. This sample is drawn from a study of T cell responses to AZD1222 COVID-19 vaccine. Overall study findings and caveats: Reportedly, nearly half of unique spike TCRs recognized epitopes outside B.1.351/B.1.1.7 mutations. CD4 TCRs linked to vaccination spanned spike, dominating at 160-218 and 743-854.

The sequence was obtained from an adult who received the MenACWY meningococcal vaccine as a control. The specimen comprised peripheral blood, sampled 28 days after the second dose of the MenACWY control vaccine. The V call is TRBV10-3, the J call TRBJ2-3, with D possibly being TRBD2 (7 bases). The CDR3 DNA follows: TGTGCCATCAGGGGCTTTGGGGGGGCCACAGATACGCAGTATTTT. Its translation is CAIRGFGGATDTQYF.